This TCR beta chain is from a study of blood T cell repertoires in COVID-19. Study-wide background: Spain, Italy and the United States supplied samples that represented acute and convalescent COVID-19.

Grouping used clinical history reported by participants in a survey and questionnaire. Assay used: immunoSEQ multiplex PCR; TCRdb lists only in-frame clones, some missing. The sample lists hundreds of thousands of clones; around 89% were seen once. The germline CDR1 and CDR2 sequences are SGDLS and YYNGEE. This CDR3 spans 18 amino acids. V dropped 0 bases and J dropped 2; count of bases not matched to a gene: 8. The clonotype originates from a man over 45 who had been exposed to COVID-19. Sequenced: PBMCs or T cells enriched from blood (not recorded which). The chain employs TRBV9 and TRBJ2-5; 12 bases are a match to TRBD2. CDR3 nucleotide sequence: TGTGCCAGCAGCGTAGTGCCTAGCGGGGGGGCTGGGCAAGAGACCCAGTACTTC. Encoded protein: CASSVVPSGGAGQETQYF.